Listed below are T cell receptor beta chains from one sample, sequenced in a study of T cells in Graves' hyperthyroidism and ophthalmopathy. TCRdb analysed the multiplex PCR reads with MiXCR anew, one entry per CDR3 protein. The sample holds about 640,000 distinct CDR3 sequences, less than 25% seen once. Sequenced: blood. The receptors originated from a man aged 25-45 years with Graves' ophthalmopathy. The CDR3 runs from the conserved cysteine through the conserved F or W. The D gene is left open where the match is weak. Where a row states a size, it is once, few, many or the class of an expanded clone; other rows omit it.

>-|TRBD1|TRBJ2-2|TRBV11-1
CASTLSTGYAGELSF
TGTGCCAGCACCCTTTCGACAGGGTACGCCGGGGAGCTGTCTTTT
>-|-|TRBJ2-7|TRBV2
CASSESRGIQPYEQYF
TGTGCCAGCAGTGAGTCGCGGGGAATACAACCCTACGAGCAGTACTTC
>many|-|TRBJ1-2|TRBV11-2
CASSSSPVANYGYTF
TGTGCCAGCAGCTCCTCACCCGTCGCTAACTATGGCTACACCTTC
>few|TRBD1|TRBJ2-7|TRBV9
CASSGNRDRGDYEQYF
TGTGCCAGCAGCGGTAACCGGGACAGGGGTGATTACGAGCAGTACTTC
>many|-|TRBJ2-1|TRBV7-9
CASLDSLYNEQFF
TGTGCCTCTTTAGACAGTCTCTACAATGAGCAGTTCTTC
>-|TRBD1|TRBJ2-1|TRBV6-1
CASKGQGRGGEQFF
TGTGCCAGCAAGGGACAGGGAAGAGGAGGTGAGCAGTTCTTC
>-|-|TRBJ2-7|TRBV7-2
CASSPRGHDYEQYF
TGTGCCAGCAGCCCCCGGGGGCACGACTACGAGCAGTACTTC
>-|-|TRBJ2-7|TRBV6-1
CASSERPGPFYEQYF
TGTGCCAGCAGTGAAAGGCCAGGACCCTTCTACGAGCAGTACTTC
>-|-|TRBJ2-3|TRBV5-8
CASSLDSAGTDTQYF
TGTGCCAGCAGCTTGGACTCGGCAGGCACAGATACGCAGTATTTT
>-|TRBD2|TRBJ2-1|TRBV28
CASSFPKAGVYNEQFF
TGTGCCAGCAGTTTCCCCAAAGCGGGGGTCTACAATGAGCAGTTCTTC
>few|TRBD2|TRBJ2-5|TRBV20-1
CSASEREGQETQYF
TGCAGTGCTAGCGAGCGGGAGGGGCAAGAGACCCAGTACTTC
>many|-|TRBJ1-5|TRBV27
CASSSDLGGSNQPQHF
TGTGCCAGCAGTTCAGATCTAGGGGGTAGCAATCAGCCCCAGCATTTT
>few|-|TRBJ1-4|TRBV12-3/TRBV12-4
CASSPGWDWYEKLFF
TGTGCCAGCAGCCCGGGGTGGGATTGGTATGAAAAACTGTTTTTT
>many|TRBD1|TRBJ1-1|TRBV13
CASSSRQGAQNTEAFF
TGTGCCAGCAGCAGTCGACAGGGGGCCCAGAACACTGAAGCTTTCTTT
>many|TRBD2|TRBJ2-5|TRBV28
CASRPAGAFQETQYF
TGTGCCAGCAGGCCAGCGGGAGCATTTCAAGAGACCCAGTACTTC
>-|TRBD1|TRBJ2-4|TRBV10-3
CAISESDRGKNIQYF
TGTGCCATCAGTGAGTCGGACAGGGGGAAAAACATTCAGTACTTC
>many|-|TRBJ1-3|TRBV28
CASSFDRSSGNTIYF
TGTGCCAGCAGTTTCGACAGAAGCTCTGGAAACACCATATATTTT
>-|-|TRBJ1-5|TRBV12-3/TRBV12-4
CASRAPGGGRQPQHF
TGTGCCAGCAGAGCCCCGGGGGGGGGCAGGCAGCCCCAGCATTTT